Listed here is a single T cell receptor beta chain. The target of this receptor is not known. No base qualities exist here, and no much larger clone lies one base off it. Collaborating institutions collected whole blood in K2EDTA tubes following their own protocols. For TCRbeta analysis, collaborators shipped samples as frozen whole blood, isolated PBMCs, or DNA extracted from either of those sample types. TCRbeta CDR3 regions were amplified from genomic DNA using the immunoSEQ Assay, a bias-controlled multiplex PCR. In the original analysis: The number of nucleated cells in each sample was estimated from the amplification of reference gene primers within the assay. To quantify the absolute abundance of each unique TCRbeta CDR3 rearrangement, sequence reads were collapsed and filtered. Productive Simpson clonality was computed per sample as the square root of Simpson's diversity index over productive rearrangements. The table comes from immuneACCESS by way of TCRdb, which keeps in-frame sequences with V and J called. Part of the clones is missing from these tables; in studies checked, under half for an unresolved V gene and the rest for unknown reasons. The DNA was the basis for D and trimming; V, J and clone size are from that table. Present in this sample are about 3,400 clones, around 80% of which were seen just once. Together, the top ten hold 21% of the sample.

This entry belongs to a study of blood T cell repertoires in COVID-19 (dated by TCRdb to the early 2020s). Some background on the complete study: The collaborator samples originated in the United States, Italy and Spain and spanned the acute and convalescent phases of COVID-19. Deeply sampled blood TCRbeta repertoires from subjects exposed to, actively infected with, or recovered from COVID-19 were included in the dataset. The prospective study material was composed of cDNA or gDNA derived from T cells, B-cell-depleted T cells, or PBMCs. HLA class I and class II types, where available, came from metadata supplied by the sample provider rather than from assay-based typing. Nearly every sample came with metadata listing a de-identified subject ID, COVID-19 status, age in years and sex. A freely available public database, intended as a resource for researchers studying the immune response to SARS-CoV-2, is where the repertoires were released. The samples were drawn from two sources: the first 160 participants of the ongoing ImmuneRACE study, and fewer than 1,500 subjects contributed by 6 global collaborators.

The CDR3 has 13 amino acids, counting the end cysteine and phenylalanine. Only the CDR3 part of the read is kept: 39 bases, read in frame from the first base. Trimming removed 2 bases from V and 4 bases from J; the gene matches leave 1 base unexplained. For CDR1 and CDR2, the germline V gene lists SGDLS and YYNGEE. Study-wide findings and limitations: The quantity of clinical and demographic metadata differed by source and by participant and was supplied without curation.

This sequence originates from a human donor in a cohort sampled during active COVID-19. The V gene is TRBV9 and the J gene is TRBJ2-7; 9 bases in between match TRBD2. What was sequenced was peripheral blood. The DNA sequence reads TGTGCCAGCAGCGTTAGCGGGGGTTACGAGCAGTACTTC. It translates to CASSVSGGYEQYF.